The sequence of this T cell receptor beta chain was determined in a study of monozygotic twins with inflammatory bowel disease. Notes on the study in general: A distinction between different T cell subtypes was not possible. IBD patients carried less diverse TCRbeta repertoires (inverse Simpson) than healthy co-twins. In these data, no single strong IBD-associated signal or clonotype received support.

TCRdb processed the 5' RACE reads again and assigns one entry to each CDR3 protein, with no DNA. Its table records under 150,000 distinct CDR3 sequences. A word on this clonotype: No antigen is known for it.

Germline loops: CDR1 ENHRY, CDR2 SYGVKD. The CDR3 extends over 13 amino acids. Sequencing used blood. This clonotype was obtained from a human donor with ulcerative colitis or Crohn's disease, or a healthy co-twin of an affected twin (not recorded which). The V call is TRBV10-3, the J call TRBJ2-1. CDR3 loop: CAISAEGYNEQFF.